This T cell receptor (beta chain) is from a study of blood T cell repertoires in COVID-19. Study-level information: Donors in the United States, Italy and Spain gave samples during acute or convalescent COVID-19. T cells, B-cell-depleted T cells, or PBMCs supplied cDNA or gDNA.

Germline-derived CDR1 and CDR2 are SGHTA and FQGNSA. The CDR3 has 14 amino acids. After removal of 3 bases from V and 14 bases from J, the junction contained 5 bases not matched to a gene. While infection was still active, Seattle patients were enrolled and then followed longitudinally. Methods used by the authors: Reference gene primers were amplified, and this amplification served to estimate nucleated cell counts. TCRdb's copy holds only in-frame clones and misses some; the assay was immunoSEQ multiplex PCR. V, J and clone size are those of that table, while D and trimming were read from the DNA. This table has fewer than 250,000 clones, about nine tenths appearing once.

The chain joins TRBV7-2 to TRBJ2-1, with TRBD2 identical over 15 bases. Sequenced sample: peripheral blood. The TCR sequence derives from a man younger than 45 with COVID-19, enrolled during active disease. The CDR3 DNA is TGTGCCAGCAGCTTGGGACTAGCGGGGGGTATAGAGTTCTTC. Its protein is CASSLGLAGGIEFF.